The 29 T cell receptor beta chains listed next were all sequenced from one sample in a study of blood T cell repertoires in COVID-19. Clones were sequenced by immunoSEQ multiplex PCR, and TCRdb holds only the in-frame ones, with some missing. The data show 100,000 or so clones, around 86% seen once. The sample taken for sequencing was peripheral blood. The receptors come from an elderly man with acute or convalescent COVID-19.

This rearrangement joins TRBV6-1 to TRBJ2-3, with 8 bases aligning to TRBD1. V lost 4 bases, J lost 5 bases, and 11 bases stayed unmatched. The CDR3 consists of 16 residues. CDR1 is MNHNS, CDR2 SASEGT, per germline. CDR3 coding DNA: TGTGCCAGCAGTGGGGGTCGGACAGGGTTGGGAGATACGCAGTATTTT. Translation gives CASSGGRTGLGDTQYF.

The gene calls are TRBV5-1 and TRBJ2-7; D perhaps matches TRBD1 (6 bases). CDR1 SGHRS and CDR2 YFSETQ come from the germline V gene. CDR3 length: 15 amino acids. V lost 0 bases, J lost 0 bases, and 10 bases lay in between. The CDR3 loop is CASSLEGQSSYEQYF. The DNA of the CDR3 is TGCGCCAGCAGCTTGGAAGGACAGAGCTCCTACGAGCAGTACTTC.

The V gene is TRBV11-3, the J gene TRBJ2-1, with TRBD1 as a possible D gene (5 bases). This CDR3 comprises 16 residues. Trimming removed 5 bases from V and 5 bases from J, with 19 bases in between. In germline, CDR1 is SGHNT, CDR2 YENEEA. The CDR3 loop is CASSPHLGAPNNEQFF. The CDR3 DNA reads TGTGCCAGCAGCCCCCACTTAGGGGCTCCTAACAATGAGCAGTTCTTC.

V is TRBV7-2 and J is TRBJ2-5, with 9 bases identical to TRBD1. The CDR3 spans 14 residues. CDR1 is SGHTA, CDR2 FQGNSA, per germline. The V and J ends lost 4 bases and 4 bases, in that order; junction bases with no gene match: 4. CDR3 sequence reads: CASSSYRGLETQYF. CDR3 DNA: TGTGCCAGCAGCTCATACAGGGGGCTAGAGACCCAGTACTTC. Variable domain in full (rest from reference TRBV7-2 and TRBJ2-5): GAGVSQSPSNKVTEKGKDVELRCDPISGHTALYWYRQSLGQGLEFLIYFQGNSAPDKSGLPSDRFSAERTGGSVSTLTIQRTQQEDSAVYLCASSSYRGLETQYFGPGTRLLVL.

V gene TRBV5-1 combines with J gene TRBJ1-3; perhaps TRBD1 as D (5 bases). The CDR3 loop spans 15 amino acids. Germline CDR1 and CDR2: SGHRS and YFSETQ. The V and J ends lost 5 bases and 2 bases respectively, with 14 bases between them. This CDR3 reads CASSLTGGTGNTIYF. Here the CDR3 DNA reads TGCGCCAGCAGTTTAACAGGCGGAACTGGAAACACCATATATTTT.

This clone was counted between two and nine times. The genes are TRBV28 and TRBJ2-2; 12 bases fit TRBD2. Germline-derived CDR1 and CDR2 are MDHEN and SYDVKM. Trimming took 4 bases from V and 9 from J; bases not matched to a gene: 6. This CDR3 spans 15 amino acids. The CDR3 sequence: CASSSPLAGGRELFF. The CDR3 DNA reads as TGTGCCAGCAGTTCCCCACTAGCGGGGGGCCGGGAGCTGTTTTTT.

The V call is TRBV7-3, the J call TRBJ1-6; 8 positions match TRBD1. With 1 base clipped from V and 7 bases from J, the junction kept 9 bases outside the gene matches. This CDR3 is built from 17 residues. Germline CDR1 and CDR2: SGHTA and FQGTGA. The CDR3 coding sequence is TGTGCCAGCAGCTTAAGGCCGCCAGGGGGCCTCAATTCACCCCTCCACTTT. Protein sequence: CASSLRPPGGLNSPLHF.

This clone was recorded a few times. This CDR3 is CASRPTGGANTEAFF. As DNA, the CDR3 is TGTGCCAGCAGACCCACAGGGGGCGCGAACACTGAAGCTTTCTTT. V and J are TRBV7-9 and TRBJ1-1, with 9 bases aligning to TRBD1. The germline gives CDR1 SEHNR, CDR2 FQNEAQ (reference sequence). After removal of 6 bases from V and 1 base from J, the junction contained 6 bases not matched to a gene. The CDR3 extends over 15 amino acids.

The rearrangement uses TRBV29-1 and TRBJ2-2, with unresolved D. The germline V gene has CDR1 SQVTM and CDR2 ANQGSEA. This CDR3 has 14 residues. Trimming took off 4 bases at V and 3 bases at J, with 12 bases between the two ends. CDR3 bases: TGCAGCGTTGTTGCGCGGTTAGACACCGGGGAGCTGTTTTTT. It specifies CSVVARLDTGELFF.

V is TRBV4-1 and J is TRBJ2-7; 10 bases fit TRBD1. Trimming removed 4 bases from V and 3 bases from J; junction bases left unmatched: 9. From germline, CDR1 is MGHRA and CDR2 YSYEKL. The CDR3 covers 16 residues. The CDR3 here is CASSRGGTGEIYEQYF. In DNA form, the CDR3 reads TGCGCCAGCAGCCGAGGTGGGACAGGGGAAATCTACGAGCAGTACTTC.

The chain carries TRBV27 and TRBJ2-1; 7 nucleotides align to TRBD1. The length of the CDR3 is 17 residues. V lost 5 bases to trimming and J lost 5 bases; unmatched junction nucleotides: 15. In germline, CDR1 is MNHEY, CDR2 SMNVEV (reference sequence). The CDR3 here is CASSPLGQPWNHNEQFF. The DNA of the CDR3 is TGTGCCAGCAGTCCCCTGGGACAGCCTTGGAATCACAATGAGCAGTTCTTC.

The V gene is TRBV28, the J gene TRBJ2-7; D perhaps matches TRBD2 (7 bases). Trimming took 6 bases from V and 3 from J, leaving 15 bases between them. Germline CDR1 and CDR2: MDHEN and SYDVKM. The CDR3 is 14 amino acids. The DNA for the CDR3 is TGTGCCAGCAGCCCGGGGGGCCCCCTCTACGAGCAGTACTTC. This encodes CASSPGGPLYEQYF.

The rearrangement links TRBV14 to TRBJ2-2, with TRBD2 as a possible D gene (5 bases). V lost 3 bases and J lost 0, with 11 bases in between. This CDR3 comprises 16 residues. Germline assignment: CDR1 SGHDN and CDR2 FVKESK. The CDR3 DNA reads TGTGCCAGCAGCCACCTAGCTCAAGCGAACACCGGGGAGCTGTTTTTT. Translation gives CASSHLAQANTGELFF.

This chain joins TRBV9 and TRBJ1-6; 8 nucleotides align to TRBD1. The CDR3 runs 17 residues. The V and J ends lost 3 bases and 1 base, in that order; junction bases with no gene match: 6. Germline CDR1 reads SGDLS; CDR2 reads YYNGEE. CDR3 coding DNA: TGTGCCAGCAGCGCCCGAACAGGGGGTTCCTATAATTCACCCCTCCACTTT. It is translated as CASSARTGGSYNSPLHF. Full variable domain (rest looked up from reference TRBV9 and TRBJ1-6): DSGVTQTPKHLITATGQRVTLRCSPRSGDLSVYWYQQSLDQGLQFLIQYYNGEERAKGNILERFSAQQFPDLHSELNLSSLELGDSALYFCASSARTGGSYNSPLHFGNGTRLTVT.

The CDR3 DNA reads TGCGCCAGCAGCCGATACCGGGACAGGGGTCCCCAGCATTTT. Its protein product is CASSRYRDRGPQHF. The chain employs TRBV4-1 and TRBJ1-5; TRBD1 matches at 10 bases. Losses at the gene ends were 4 bases for V and 10 bases for J; bases not matched to a gene: 7. The CDR3 consists of 14 residues. Germline V gene sequence: CDR1 MGHRA, CDR2 YSYEKL.

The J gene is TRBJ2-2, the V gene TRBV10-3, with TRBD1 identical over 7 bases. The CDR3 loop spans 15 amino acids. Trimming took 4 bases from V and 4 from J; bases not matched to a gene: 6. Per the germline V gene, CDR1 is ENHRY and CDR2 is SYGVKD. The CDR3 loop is CAISATGVSTGELFF. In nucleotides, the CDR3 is TGTGCCATCAGTGCCACAGGGGTATCCACCGGGGAGCTGTTTTTT.

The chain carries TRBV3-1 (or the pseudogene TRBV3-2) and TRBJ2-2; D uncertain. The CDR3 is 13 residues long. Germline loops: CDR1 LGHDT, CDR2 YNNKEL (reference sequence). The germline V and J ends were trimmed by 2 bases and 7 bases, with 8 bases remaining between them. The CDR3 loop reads CASSQLVSGELFF. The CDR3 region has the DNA TGTGCCAGCAGCCAATTGGTCAGCGGGGAGCTGTTTTTT.

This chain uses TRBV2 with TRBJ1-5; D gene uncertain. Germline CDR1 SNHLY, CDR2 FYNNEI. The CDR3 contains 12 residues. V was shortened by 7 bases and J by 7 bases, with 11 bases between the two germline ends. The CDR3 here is CASTGEGQPQHF. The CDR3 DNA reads TGTGCCAGCACCGGGGAAGGGCAGCCCCAGCATTTT.

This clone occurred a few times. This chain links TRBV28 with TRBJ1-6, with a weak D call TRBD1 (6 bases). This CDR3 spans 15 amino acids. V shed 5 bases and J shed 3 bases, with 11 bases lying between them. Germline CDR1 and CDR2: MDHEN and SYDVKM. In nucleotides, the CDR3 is TGTGCCAGCAGTACACAGGGTATCTATAATTCACCCCTCCACTTT. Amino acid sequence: CASSTQGIYNSPLHF.

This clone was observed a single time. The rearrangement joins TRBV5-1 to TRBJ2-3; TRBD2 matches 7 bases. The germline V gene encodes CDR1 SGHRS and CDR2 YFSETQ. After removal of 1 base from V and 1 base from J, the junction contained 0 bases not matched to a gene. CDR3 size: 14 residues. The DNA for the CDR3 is TGCGCCAGCAGCTTGACTAGCGGCACAGATACGCAGTATTTT. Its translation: CASSLTSGTDTQYF.

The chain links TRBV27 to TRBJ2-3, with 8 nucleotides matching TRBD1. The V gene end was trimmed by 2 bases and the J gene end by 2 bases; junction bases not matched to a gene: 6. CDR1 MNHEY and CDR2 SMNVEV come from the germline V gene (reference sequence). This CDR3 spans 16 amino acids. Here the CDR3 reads CASSLIGQGFTDTQYF. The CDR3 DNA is TGTGCCAGCAGTTTAATAGGACAGGGCTTCACAGATACGCAGTATTTT.

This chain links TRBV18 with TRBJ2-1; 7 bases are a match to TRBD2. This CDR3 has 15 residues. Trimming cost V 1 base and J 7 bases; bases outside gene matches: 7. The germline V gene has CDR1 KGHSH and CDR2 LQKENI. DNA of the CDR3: TGTGCCAGCTCACCACAGAGGGCGGGGGAAAATGAGCAGTTCTTC. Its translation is CASSPQRAGENEQFF.

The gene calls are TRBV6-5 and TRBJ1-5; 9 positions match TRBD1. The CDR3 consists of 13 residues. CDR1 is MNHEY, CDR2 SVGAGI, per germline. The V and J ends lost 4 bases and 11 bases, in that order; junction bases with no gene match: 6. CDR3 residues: CASSLHRGQAQHF. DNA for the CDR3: TGTGCCAGCAGTTTGCACAGGGGGCAGGCCCAGCATTTT.

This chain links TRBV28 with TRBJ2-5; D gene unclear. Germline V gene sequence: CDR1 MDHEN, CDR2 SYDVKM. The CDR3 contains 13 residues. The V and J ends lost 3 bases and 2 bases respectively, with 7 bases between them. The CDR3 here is CASSFASQETQYF. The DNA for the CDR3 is TGTGCCAGCAGTTTCGCCAGTCAAGAGACCCAGTACTTC.

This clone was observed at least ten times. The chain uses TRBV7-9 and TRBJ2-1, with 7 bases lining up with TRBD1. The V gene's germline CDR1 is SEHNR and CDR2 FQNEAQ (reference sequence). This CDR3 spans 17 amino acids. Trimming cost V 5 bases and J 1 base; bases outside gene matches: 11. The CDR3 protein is CASSPYSGTASYNEQFF. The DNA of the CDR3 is TGTGCCAGCAGCCCTTACTCCGGGACAGCTTCCTACAATGAGCAGTTCTTC.

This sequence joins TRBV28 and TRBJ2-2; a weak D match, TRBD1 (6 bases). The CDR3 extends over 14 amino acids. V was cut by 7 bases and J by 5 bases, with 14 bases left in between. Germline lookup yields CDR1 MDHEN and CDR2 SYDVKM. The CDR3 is CASTPQGRTGELFF. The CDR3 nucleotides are TGTGCCAGCACCCCACAGGGTAGGACCGGGGAGCTGTTTTTT.

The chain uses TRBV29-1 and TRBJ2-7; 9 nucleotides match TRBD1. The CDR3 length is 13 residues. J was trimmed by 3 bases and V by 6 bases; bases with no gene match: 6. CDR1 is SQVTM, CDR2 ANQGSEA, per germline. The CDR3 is CSVGWGQGYEQYF. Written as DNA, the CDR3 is TGCAGCGTAGGGTGGGGACAGGGCTACGAGCAGTACTTC.

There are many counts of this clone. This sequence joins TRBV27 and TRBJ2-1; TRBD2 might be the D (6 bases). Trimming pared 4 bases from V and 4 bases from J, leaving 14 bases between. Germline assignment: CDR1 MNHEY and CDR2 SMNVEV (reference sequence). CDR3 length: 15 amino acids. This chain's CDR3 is CASSSGLRRYNEQFF. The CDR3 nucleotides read TGTGCCAGCAGTTCGGGACTCCGACGATACAATGAGCAGTTCTTC.

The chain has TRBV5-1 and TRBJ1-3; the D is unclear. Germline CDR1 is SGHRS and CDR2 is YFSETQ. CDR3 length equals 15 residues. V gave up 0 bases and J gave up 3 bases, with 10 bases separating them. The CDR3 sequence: CASSLGGFGGNTIYF. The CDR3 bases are TGCGCCAGCAGCTTGGGAGGGTTTGGTGGAAACACCATATATTTT.